The 4 T cell receptor beta chains given below trace back to one sample, sequenced in a study of T cells after yellow fever vaccination. TCRdb used MiXCR to reprocess the 5' RACE reads, holding one entry per CDR3 protein. The data contain about 160,000 distinct CDR3 sequences, about a tenth of them seen just once; the ten biggest clones take up roughly a third. The specimen was CD8+ T cells sorted from PBMCs, collected 45 days after the yellow fever booster vaccination. The origin of the receptors is a man between 18 and 29 years old who received the YFV17D yellow fever vaccine.

This clonotype has at least ten counts. The chain is built from TRBV4-2 and TRBJ2-7; unclear D gene. Germline values: CDR1 LGHNA, CDR2 YNFKEQ. CDR3 length: 15 residues. Trimming stripped 0 bases from V and 0 bases from J, with 9 bases between. Written as DNA, the CDR3 is TGTGCCAGCAGCCAAGATTTAGATAGCTCCTACGAGCAGTACTTC. Translated, it gives CASSQDLDSSYEQYF.

This clonotype was counted a single time. This may be a read error, as it is one base from a much larger clone. The chain joins TRBV5-1 to TRBJ2-7, with D unresolved. Germline values: CDR1 SGHRS, CDR2 YFSETQ. Trimming took 4 bases from V and 6 from J, leaving 8 bases between them. This CDR3 has 11 residues. CDR3 DNA: TGCGCCAGCAGCGGCACCTTCGAGCAGTACTTC. Residues: CASSGTFEQYF.

V usage is TRBV12-3 or TRBV12-4 and J usage is TRBJ2-1; either TRBD1 or TRBD2 may fit D (5 bases each). This CDR3 contains 15 residues. V was pared by 7 bases and J by 10 bases, with 23 bases between. The CDR3 DNA reads as TGTGCCAGCACCTCCCCCGGGGCCCACCTCTTGGAGCAGTTCTTC. Translated: CASTSPGAHLLEQFF.

In its sample, this clonotype was seen a few times. The chain links TRBV4-1 to TRBJ1-5; TRBD1 might be the D (5 bases). Germline V lookup: CDR1 MGHRA, CDR2 YSYEKL. V was trimmed by 0 bases and J by 7 bases, leaving 13 bases between them. The CDR3 length is 15 residues. CDR3 residues: CASSQEARVNQPQHF. In DNA, the CDR3 is TGCGCCAGCAGCCAAGAAGCCAGGGTGAACCAGCCCCAGCATTTT.